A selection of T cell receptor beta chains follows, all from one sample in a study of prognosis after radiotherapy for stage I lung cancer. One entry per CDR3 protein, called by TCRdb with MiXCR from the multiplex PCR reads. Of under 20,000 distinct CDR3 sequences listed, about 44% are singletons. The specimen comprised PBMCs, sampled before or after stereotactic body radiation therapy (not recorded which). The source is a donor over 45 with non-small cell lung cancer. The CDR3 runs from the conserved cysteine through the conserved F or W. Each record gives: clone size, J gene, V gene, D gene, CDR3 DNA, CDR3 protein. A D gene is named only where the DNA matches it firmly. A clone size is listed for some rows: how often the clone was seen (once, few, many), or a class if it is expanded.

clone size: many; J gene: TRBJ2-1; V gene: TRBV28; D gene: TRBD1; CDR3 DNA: TGTGCCAGCAGTACCATTTCGGGGACAGGGGTGTATGAGCAGTTCTTC; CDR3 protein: CASSTISGTGVYEQFF
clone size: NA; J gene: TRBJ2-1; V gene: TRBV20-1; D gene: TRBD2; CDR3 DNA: TGCAGTGCTGGCCGACTAGCGGGGGTTTACAACAATGAGCAGTTCTTC; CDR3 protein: CSAGRLAGVYNNEQFF
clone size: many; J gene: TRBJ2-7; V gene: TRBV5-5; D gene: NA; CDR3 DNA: TGTGCCAGCAGCTTCCCAGGCTCCTACGAGCAGTACTTC; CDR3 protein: CASSFPGSYEQYF
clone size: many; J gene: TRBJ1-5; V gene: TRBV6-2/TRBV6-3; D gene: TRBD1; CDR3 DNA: TGTGCCAGCAGCCGACAGGGGATAAACAATCAGCCCCAGCATTTT; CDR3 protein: CASSRQGINNQPQHF
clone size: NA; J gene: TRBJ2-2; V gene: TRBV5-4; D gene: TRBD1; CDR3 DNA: TGTGCCAGCAGCTGGGACAGCATTGGCGGGGAGCTGTTTTTT; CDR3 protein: CASSWDSIGGELFF
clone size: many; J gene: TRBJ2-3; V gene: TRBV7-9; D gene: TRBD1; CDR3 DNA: TGTGCCAGCAGCTTAGCTCAGGGGGCCTTCCTCACAGATACGCAGTATTTT; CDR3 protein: CASSLAQGAFLTDTQYF
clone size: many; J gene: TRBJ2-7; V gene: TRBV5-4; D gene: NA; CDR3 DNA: TGTGCCAGCAGTTTGACGGGGGCGAGAGACGAGCAGTACTTC; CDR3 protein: CASSLTGARDEQYF
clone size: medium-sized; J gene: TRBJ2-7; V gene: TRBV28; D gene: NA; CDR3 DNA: TGTGCCAGCAGTTTGCCCGGGAGCTCCTACGAGCAGTACTTC; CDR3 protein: CASSLPGSSYEQYF
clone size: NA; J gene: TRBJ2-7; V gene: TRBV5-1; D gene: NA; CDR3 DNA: TGCGCCAGCAGCTTAAACCACGAGCAGTACTTC; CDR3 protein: CASSLNHEQYF
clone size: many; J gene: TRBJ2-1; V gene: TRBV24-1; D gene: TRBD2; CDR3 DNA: TGTGCCACCAGTGACCGTCGACTAGCGGGGGGATACAATGAGCAGTTCTTC; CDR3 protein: CATSDRRLAGGYNEQFF
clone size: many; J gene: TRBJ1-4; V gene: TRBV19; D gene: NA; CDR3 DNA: TGTGCCAGTAGTCTCCACGAGGCCGGAGCTAATGAAAAACTGTTTTTT; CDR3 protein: CASSLHEAGANEKLFF
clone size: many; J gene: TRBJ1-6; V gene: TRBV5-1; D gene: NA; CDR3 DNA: TGCGCCAGCAGCTTGGAATACAGATCGGATTCACCCCTCCACTTT; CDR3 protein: CASSLEYRSDSPLHF
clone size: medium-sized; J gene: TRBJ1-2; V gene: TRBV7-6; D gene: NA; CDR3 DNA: TGTGCCAGCAGCTTAGGAGGGGATGGCTACACCTTC; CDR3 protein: CASSLGGDGYTF
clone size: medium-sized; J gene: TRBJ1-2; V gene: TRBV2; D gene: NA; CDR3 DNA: TGTGCCAGCAATCCGGGGAGGTATGGCTACACCTTC; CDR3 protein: CASNPGRYGYTF
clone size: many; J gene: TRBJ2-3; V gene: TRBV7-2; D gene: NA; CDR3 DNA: TGTGCCAGCAGCTTAGGATCTAGGGGTTGGGGGAGCGGCACAGATACGCAGTATTTT; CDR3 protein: CASSLGSRGWGSGTDTQYF
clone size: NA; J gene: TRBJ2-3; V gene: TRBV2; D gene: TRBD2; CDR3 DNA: TGTGCCAGCTGGCGGGAGTGGGGCACAGATACGCAGTATTTT; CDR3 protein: CASWREWGTDTQYF
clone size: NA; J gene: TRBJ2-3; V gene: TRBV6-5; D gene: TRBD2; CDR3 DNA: TGTGCCAGCAGTTACGGGACTAGCGACACAGATACGCAGTATTTT; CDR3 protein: CASSYGTSDTDTQYF
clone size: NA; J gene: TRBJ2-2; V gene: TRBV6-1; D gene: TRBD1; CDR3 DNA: TGTGCCAGCAGAACCGGGACAGCGAACACCGGGGAGCTGTTTTTT; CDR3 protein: CASRTGTANTGELFF
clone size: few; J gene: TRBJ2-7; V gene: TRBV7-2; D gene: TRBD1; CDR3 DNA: TGTGCCAGCAGCTTAAGAGCAGGGGGCACCGAGCAGTACTTC; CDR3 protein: CASSLRAGGTEQYF
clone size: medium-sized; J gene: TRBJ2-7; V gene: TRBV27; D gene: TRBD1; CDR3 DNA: TGTGCCAGCAGTTTTAATCCCGGGACAGGGGCCTACGAGCAGTACTTC; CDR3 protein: CASSFNPGTGAYEQYF
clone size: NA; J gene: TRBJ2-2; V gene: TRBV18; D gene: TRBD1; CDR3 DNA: TGTGCCAGCTCACCACTCCCAGGGGGCACCGGGGAGCTGTTTTTT; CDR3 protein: CASSPLPGGTGELFF
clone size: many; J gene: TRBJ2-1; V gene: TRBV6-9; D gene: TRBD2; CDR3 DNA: TGTGCCAGCAGTTACCGGGGGGGGGGTGAGCAGTTCTTC; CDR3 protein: CASSYRGGGEQFF
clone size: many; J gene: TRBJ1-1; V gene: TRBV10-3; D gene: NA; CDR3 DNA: TGTGCCATCAGTGAGTCGGGGGGCACTGAAGCTTTCTTT; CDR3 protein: CAISESGGTEAFF
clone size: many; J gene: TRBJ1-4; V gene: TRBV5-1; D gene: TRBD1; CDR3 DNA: TGCGCCAGCAGCTTTACAGGGGGACGAGAAAAACTGTTTTTT; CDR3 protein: CASSFTGGREKLFF
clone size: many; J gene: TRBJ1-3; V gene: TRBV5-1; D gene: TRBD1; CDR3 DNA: TGCGCCAGCAGCACCTCCGGGACAGGGTCCCGGAACACCATATATTTT; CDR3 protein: CASSTSGTGSRNTIYF
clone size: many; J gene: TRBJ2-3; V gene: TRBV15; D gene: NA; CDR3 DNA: TGTGCCACCAGCAGAGATCCGGGGGATACGCAGTATTTT; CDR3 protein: CATSRDPGDTQYF
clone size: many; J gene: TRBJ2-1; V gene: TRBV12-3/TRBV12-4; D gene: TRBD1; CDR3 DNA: TGTGCCAGCAGTTCTAGCCTCGGACAGGGAGGTACGGAGCAGTTCTTC; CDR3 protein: CASSSSLGQGGTEQFF
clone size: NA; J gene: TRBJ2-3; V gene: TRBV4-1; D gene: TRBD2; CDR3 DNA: TGCGCCAGCAGCCGAGGAAGGGTGGGGACTAGCGGGGCGGCAGATACGCAGTATTTT; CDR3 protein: CASSRGRVGTSGAADTQYF
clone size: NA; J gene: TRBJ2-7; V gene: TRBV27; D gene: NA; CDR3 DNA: TGTGCCAGCAGCCTGACAGGGACTTACGAGCAGTACTTC; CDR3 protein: CASSLTGTYEQYF
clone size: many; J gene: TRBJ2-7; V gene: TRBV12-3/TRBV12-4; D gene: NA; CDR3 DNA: TGTGCCAGCAACAGAGGAGGGTTTGGACTCCTGAGCTCCTACGAGCAGTACTTC; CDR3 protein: CASNRGGFGLLSSYEQYF
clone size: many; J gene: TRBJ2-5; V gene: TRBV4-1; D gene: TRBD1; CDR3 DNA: TGCGCCAGCAGCAAAGGACAGGGGGAATTAGAGACCCAGTACTTC; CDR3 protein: CASSKGQGELETQYF
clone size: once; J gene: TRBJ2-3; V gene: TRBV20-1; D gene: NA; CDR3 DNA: TGCAGTGCTACTTACACAGATACGCAGTATTTT; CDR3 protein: CSATYTDTQYF
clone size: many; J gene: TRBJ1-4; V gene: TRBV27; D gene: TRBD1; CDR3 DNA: TGTGCCAGCAGTAAAAGGCGGGGTTGGGGGACAGGGGTTGAAAAACTGTTTTTT; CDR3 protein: CASSKRRGWGTGVEKLFF
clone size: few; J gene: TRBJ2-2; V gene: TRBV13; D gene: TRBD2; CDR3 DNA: TGTGCCAGCAGCTTGGCATCGGGAGGGTTGAACACCGGGGAGCTGTTTTTT; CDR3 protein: CASSLASGGLNTGELFF
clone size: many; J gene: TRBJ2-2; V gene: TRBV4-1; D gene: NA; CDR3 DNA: TGCGCCAGCAGCCAAGAACCTGGCGGGGTAGGTCGAAACACCGGGGAGCTGTTTTTT; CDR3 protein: CASSQEPGGVGRNTGELFF
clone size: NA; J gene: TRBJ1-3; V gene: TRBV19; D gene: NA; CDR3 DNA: TGTGCCAGTAGTCCTACCTCGGGGACTGTAAACACCTTATATTTT; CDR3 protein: CASSPTSGTVNTLYF
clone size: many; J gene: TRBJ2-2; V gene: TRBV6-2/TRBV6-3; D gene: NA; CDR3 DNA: TGTGCCAGCACTTACTGGGGTTTCGGCACCGGGGAGCTGTTTTTT; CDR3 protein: CASTYWGFGTGELFF
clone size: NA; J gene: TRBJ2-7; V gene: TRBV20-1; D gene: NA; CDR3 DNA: TGCAGTGCTAGGGGGACGTTCATCTCCTACGAGCAGTACTTC; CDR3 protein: CSARGTFISYEQYF
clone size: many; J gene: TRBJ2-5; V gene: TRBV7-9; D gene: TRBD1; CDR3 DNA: TGTGCCAGCAGCCCGGACAGGGGGCCGAGAGAGACCCAGTACTTC; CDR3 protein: CASSPDRGPRETQYF
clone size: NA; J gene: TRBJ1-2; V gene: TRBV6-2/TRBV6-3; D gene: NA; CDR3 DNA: TGTGCCAGCAGTTACTCGAATTCCCAGGGAGGGGGCTACACCTTC; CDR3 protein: CASSYSNSQGGGYTF
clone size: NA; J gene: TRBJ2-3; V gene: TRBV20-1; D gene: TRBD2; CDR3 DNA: TGCAGTGCTAGTCTTCTAGCGGGAGACACAGATACGCAGTATTTT; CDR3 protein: CSASLLAGDTDTQYF
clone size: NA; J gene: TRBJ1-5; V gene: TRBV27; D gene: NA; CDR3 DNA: TGTGCCAGCAGTTTTGAGGGGTTTCTCTCGCCCCAGCATTTT; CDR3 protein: CASSFEGFLSPQHF
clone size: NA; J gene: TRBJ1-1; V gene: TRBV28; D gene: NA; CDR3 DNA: TGTGCCAACAGTATTGGACTGCGGCGGACTGAAGCTTTCTTT; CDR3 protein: CANSIGLRRTEAFF
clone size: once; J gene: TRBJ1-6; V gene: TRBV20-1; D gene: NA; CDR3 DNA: TGCAGTGCTAGTCCCCTCGGAGACTATAATTCACCCCTCCACTTT; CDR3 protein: CSASPLGDYNSPLHF
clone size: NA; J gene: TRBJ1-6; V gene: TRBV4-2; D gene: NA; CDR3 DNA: TGTGCCAGCAGCCAAGATTTCTACAGCCTAACAGGTTCACCCCTCCACTTT; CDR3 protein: CASSQDFYSLTGSPLHF
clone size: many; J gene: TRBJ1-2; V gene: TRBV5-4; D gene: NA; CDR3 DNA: TGTGCCAGCAGCTCGGGACCACTAAACTATGGCTACACCTTC; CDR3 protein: CASSSGPLNYGYTF
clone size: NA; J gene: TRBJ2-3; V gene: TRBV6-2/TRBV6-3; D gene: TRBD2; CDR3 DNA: TGTGCCAGCAGTACTCGCACTAGCGCAACAGATACGCAGTATTTT; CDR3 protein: CASSTRTSATDTQYF
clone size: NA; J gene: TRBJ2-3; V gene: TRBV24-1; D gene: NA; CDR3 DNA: TGTGCCACCAGTGTCCGCTACTCAGATACGCAGTATTTC; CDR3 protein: CATSVRYSDTQYF
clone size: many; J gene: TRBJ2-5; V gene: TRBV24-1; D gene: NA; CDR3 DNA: TGTGCCACCAGTGACTCAGGGACAGAGACCCAGTACTTC; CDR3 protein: CATSDSGTETQYF